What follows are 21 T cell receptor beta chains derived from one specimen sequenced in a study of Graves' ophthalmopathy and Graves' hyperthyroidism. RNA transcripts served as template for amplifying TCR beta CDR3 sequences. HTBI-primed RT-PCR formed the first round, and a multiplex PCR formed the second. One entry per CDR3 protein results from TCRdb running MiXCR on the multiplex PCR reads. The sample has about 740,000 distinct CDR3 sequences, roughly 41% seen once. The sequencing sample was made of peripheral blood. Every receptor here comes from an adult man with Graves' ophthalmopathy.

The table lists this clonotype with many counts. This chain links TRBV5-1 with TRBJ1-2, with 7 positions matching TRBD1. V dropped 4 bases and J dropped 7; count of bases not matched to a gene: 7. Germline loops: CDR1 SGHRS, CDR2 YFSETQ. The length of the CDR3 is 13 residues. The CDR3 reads CASSGDSLFGYTF. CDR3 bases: TGCGCCAGCAGCGGGGACAGCCTTTTTGGCTACACCTTC. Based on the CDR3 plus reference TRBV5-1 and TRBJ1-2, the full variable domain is KAGVTQTPRYLIKTRGQQVTLSCSPISGHRSVSWYQQTPGQGLQFLFEYFSETQRNKGNFPGRFSGRQFSNSRSEMNVSTLELGDSALYLCASSGDSLFGYTFGSGTRLTVV.

CDR3 loop: CSARDHRQLETQYF. CDR3 sequence (DNA): TGCAGTGCTAGAGATCATCGACAGTTGGAGACCCAGTACTTC. This chain connects TRBV20-1 to TRBJ2-5; a possible D gene is TRBD1 (5 bases). Germline CDR1 is DFQATT and CDR2 is SNEGSKA (reference sequence). This CDR3 spans 14 amino acids. Trimming removed 0 bases at V and 5 bases at J, with 13 bases between.

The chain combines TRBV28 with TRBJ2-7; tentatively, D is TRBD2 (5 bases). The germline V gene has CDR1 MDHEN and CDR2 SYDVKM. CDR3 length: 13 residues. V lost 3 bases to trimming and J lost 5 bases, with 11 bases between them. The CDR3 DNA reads TGTGCCAGCAGTTTCAGCGGTGCCAACGAGCAGTACTTC. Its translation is CASSFSGANEQYF. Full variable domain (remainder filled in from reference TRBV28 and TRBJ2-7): DVKVTQSSRYLVKRTGEKVFLECVQDMDHENMFWYRQDPGLGLRLIYFSYDVKMKEKGDIPEGYSVSREKKERFSLILESASTNQTSMYLCASSFSGANEQYFGPGTRLTVT.

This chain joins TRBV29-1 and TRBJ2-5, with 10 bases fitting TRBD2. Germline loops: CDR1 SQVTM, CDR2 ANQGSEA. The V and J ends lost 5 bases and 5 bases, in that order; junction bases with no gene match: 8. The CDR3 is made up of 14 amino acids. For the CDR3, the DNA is TGCAGCGTTCCAAGCGGGGGGGCAGGGGAGACCCAGTACTTC. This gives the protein CSVPSGGAGETQYF.

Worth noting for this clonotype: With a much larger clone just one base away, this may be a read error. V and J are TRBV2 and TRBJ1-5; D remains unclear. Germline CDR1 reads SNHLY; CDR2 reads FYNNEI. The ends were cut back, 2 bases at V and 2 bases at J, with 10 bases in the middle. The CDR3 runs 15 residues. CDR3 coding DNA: TGTGCCAGCAGTGAAATGGACGGTGGCAATCAGCCCCAGCATTTT. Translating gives CASSEMDGGNQPQHF.

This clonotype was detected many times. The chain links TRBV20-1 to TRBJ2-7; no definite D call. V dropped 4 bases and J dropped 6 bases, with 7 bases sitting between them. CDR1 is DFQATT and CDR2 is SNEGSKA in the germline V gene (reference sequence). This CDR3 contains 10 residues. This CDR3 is CSATLTEQYF. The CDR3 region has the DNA TGCAGTGCTACATTAACCGAGCAGTACTTC.

The CDR3 bases are TGTGCCAGCAGTCTCGGACAGGTCCAAGAAAAACTGTTTTTT. It encodes CASSLGQVQEKLFF. The V call is TRBV5-4, the J call TRBJ1-4; 7 bases are shared with TRBD1. Germline V lookup: CDR1 SGHNT, CDR2 YYREEE (reference sequence). CDR3 length: 14 amino acids. J lost 8 bases, V lost 5 bases, and 9 bases had no gene match. Using reference TRBV5-4 and TRBJ1-4 for the parts outside the CDR3, the full variable domain is ETGVTQSPTHLIKTRGQQVTLRCSSQSGHNTVSWYQQALGQGPQFIFQYYREEENGRGNFPPRFSGLQFPNYSSELNVNALELDDSALYLCASSLGQVQEKLFFGSGTQLSVL.

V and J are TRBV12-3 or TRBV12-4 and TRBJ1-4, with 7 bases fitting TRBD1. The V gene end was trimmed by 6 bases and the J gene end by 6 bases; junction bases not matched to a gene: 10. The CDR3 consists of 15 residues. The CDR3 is CASRPDRVRDEKLFF. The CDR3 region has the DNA TGTGCCAGCAGACCAGACAGGGTGCGGGATGAAAAACTGTTTTTT.

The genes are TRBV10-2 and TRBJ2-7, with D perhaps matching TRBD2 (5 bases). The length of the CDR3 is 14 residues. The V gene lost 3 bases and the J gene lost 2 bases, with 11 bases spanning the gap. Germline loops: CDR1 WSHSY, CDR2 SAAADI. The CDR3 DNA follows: TGCGCCAGCAGTGACGGGCAGAGGGCCTACGAGCAGTACTTC. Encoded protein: CASSDGQRAYEQYF.

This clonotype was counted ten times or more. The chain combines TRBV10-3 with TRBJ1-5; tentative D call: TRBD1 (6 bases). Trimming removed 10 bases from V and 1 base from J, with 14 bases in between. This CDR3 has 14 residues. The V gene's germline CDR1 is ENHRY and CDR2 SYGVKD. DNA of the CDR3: TGTGCCACTCGGGACATCGTAAGCAATCAGCCCCAGCATTTT. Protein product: CATRDIVSNQPQHF.

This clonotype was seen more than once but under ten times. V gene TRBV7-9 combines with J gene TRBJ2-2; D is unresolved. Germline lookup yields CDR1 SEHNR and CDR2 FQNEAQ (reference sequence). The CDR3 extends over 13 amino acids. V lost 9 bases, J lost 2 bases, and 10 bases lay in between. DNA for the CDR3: TGTGCCAGGGCCCCGACAAACACCGGGGAGCTGTTTTTT. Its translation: CARAPTNTGELFF.

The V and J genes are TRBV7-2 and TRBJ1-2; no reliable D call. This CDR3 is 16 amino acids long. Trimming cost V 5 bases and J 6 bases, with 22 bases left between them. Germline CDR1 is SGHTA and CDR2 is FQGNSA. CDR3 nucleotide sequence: TGTGCCAGCAGCCAAAGCCCTGCCGTTGGGGTTAATGGCTACACCTTC. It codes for CASSQSPAVGVNGYTF.

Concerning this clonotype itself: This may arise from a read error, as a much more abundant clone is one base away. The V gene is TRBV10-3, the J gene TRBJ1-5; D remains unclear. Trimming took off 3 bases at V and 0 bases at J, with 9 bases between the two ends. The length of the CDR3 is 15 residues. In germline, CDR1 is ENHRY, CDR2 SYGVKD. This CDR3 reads CAISDLGSSNQPQHF. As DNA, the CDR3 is TGTGCCATCAGTGATTTGGGGAGTAGCAATCAGCCCCAGCATTTT.

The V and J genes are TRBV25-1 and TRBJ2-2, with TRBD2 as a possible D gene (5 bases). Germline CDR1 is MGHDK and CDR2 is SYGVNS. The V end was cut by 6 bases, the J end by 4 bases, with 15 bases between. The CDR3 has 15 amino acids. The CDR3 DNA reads TGTGCCAGCAGCTTTGGCAGCGCGGGCACCGGGGAGCTGTTTTTT. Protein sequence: CASSFGSAGTGELFF.

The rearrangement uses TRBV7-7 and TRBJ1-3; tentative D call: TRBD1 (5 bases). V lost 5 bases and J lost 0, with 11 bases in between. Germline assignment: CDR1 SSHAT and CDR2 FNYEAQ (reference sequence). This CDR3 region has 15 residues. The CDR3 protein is CASSPRQISGNTIYF. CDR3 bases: TGTGCCAGCAGCCCGCGACAGATCTCTGGAAACACCATATATTTT.

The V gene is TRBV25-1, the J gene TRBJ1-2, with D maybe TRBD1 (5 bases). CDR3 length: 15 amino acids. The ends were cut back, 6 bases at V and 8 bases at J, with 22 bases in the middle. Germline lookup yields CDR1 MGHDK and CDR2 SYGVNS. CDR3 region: CASSPDLPWGHGYTF. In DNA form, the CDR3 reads TGTGCCAGCAGCCCCGACCTGCCTTGGGGCCACGGCTACACCTTC.

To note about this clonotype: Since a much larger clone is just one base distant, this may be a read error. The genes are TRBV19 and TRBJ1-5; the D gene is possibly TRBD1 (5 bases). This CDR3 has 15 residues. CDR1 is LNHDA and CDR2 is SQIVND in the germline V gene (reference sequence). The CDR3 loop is CAGSPLDRKNQPQHF. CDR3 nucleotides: TGTGCCGGTAGTCCCCTTGACAGAAAGAATCAGCCCCAGCATTTT.

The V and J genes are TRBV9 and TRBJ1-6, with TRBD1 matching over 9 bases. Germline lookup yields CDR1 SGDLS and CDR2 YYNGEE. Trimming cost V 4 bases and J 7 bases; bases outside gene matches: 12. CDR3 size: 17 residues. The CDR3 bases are TGTGCCAGCAGCCGGCCGGACCCGGGACAGGGCAATTCACCCCTCCACTTT. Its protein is CASSRPDPGQGNSPLHF.

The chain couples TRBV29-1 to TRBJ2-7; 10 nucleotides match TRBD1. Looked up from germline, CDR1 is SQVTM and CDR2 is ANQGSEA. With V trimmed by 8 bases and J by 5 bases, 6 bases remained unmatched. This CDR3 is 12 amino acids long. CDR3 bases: TGCAGCAATGGGGACAGGGGCCACGAGCAGTACTTC. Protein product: CSNGDRGHEQYF.

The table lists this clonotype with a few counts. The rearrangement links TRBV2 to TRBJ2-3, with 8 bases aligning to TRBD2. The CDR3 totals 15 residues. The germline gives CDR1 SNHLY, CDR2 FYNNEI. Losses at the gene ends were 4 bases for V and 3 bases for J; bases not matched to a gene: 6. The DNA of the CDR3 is TGTGCCAGCAGTGTCTTGCGGGGGGAGACAGATACGCAGTATTTT. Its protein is CASSVLRGETDTQYF.

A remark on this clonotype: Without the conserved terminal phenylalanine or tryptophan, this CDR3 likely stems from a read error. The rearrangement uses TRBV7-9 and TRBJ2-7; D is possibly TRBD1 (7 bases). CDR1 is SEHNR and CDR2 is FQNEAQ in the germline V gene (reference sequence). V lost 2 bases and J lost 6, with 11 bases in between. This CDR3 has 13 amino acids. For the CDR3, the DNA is TGTGCCAGCAGCTTAATCCAGGGGGGCGAGCAGTACTAC. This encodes CASSLIQGGEQYY.